This is a list of T cell receptor beta chains from one sample in a study of Ad26.COV2.S vaccination and SARS-CoV-2 variants. The assay was immunoSEQ multiplex PCR, and TCRdb's table has in-frame clones only and misses some. The table shows roughly 510,000 clones, with roughly 85% occurring only once. The material was peripheral blood, obtained in a trial of Ad26.COV2.S vaccine versus placebo. These receptors all come from a person between 18 and 59 years old who received the Ad26.COV2.S COVID-19 vaccine or a placebo. Both conserved end residues are part of each CDR3. D genes are given only for firm matches. Clone size is stated in some rows and not others, as once, few, many or a class when expanded.

j_call: TRBJ2-3
d_call: .
clone_size: .
v_call: TRBV19
cdr3_nt: TGTGCCAGTAGTTTTGCCGCGGCTGCTAGCACAGATACGCAGTATTTT
cdr3_aa: CASSFAAAASTDTQYF

j_call: TRBJ2-2
d_call: .
clone_size: .
v_call: TRBV6-5
cdr3_nt: TGTGCCAGCAGTTACTCGAGAGGATCGGCCGGGGAGCTGTTTTTT
cdr3_aa: CASSYSRGSAGELFF

j_call: TRBJ2-6
d_call: TRBD2
clone_size: .
v_call: TRBV7-3
cdr3_nt: TGTGCCAGCAGCTTAATTCGAGGAAGCGGGGGCTTCTCTGGGGCCAACGTCCTGACTTTC
cdr3_aa: CASSLIRGSGGFSGANVLTF

j_call: TRBJ1-2
d_call: .
clone_size: .
v_call: TRBV4-3
cdr3_nt: TGCGCCAGCAGCCACCGGGGGGGGAGTGGCTACACCTTC
cdr3_aa: CASSHRGGSGYTF

j_call: TRBJ2-1
d_call: TRBD2
clone_size: .
v_call: TRBV5-1
cdr3_nt: TGCGCCAGCGGTTCCCTAGCGGGAGGTCGCAATGAGCAGTTCTTC
cdr3_aa: CASGSLAGGRNEQFF

j_call: TRBJ2-7
d_call: .
clone_size: .
v_call: TRBV7-9
cdr3_nt: TGTGCCAGCAGCTTCCGCCACGGTCCGCGCGAGCAGTACTTC
cdr3_aa: CASSFRHGPREQYF

j_call: TRBJ1-3
d_call: .
clone_size: .
v_call: TRBV10-3
cdr3_nt: TGTGCCATCAGCCGGACTGAATACTCTGGAAACACCATATATTTT
cdr3_aa: CAISRTEYSGNTIYF

j_call: TRBJ2-3
d_call: TRBD2
clone_size: .
v_call: TRBV5-1
cdr3_nt: TGCGCCAGCAGCTTGTTCGGGACTAGCAGAAGCACAGATACGCAGTATTTT
cdr3_aa: CASSLFGTSRSTDTQYF

j_call: TRBJ1-1
d_call: .
clone_size: .
v_call: TRBV30
cdr3_nt: TGTGCCTGGACCACCCTTAGGGGGGCGAACACTGAAGCTTTCTTT
cdr3_aa: CAWTTLRGANTEAFF

j_call: TRBJ2-7
d_call: .
clone_size: .
v_call: TRBV28
cdr3_nt: TGTGCCAGCAGTTTAGTGGGAAACGAGCAGTACTTC
cdr3_aa: CASSLVGNEQYF

j_call: TRBJ1-1
d_call: .
clone_size: .
v_call: TRBV5-3
cdr3_nt: TGTGCCAGAAGCCCCGGGACGGTAAACACTGAAGCTTTCTTT
cdr3_aa: CARSPGTVNTEAFF

j_call: TRBJ2-3
d_call: TRBD2
clone_size: once
v_call: TRBV28
cdr3_nt: TGTGCCAGCAGTTTAGGTCTAGCGGGAGGGCCGCCCAAGAGCACAGATACGCAGTATTTT
cdr3_aa: CASSLGLAGGPPKSTDTQYF

j_call: TRBJ1-1
d_call: .
clone_size: many
v_call: TRBV29-1
cdr3_nt: TGCAGCGTACGCCTGACCAGCACTGAAGCTTTCTTT
cdr3_aa: CSVRLTSTEAFF

j_call: TRBJ2-6
d_call: .
clone_size: .
v_call: TRBV30
cdr3_nt: TGTGCCTGGTTTTCACCCGGGTCCGGGGCCAACGTCCTGACTTTC
cdr3_aa: CAWFSPGSGANVLTF

j_call: TRBJ2-7
d_call: TRBD2
clone_size: few
v_call: TRBV2
cdr3_nt: TGTGCCAGCAGTGAAGCGCTAGCGGGCGACTACGAGCAGTACTTC
cdr3_aa: CASSEALAGDYEQYF

j_call: TRBJ2-1
d_call: .
clone_size: .
v_call: TRBV5-1
cdr3_nt: TGCGCCAGCAGCTTGGCGGTCTACAATGAGCAGTTCTTC
cdr3_aa: CASSLAVYNEQFF

j_call: TRBJ1-3
d_call: TRBD1
clone_size: .
v_call: TRBV4-2
cdr3_nt: TGTGCCAGCAGCCAAGGGGGACAGGGAAGTGGAAACACCATATATTTT
cdr3_aa: CASSQGGQGSGNTIYF

j_call: TRBJ1-1
d_call: .
clone_size: .
v_call: TRBV29-1
cdr3_nt: TGCAGCGTTGTCCGGGGGGAAGCTTTCTTT
cdr3_aa: CSVVRGEAFF

j_call: TRBJ1-5
d_call: .
clone_size: .
v_call: TRBV14
cdr3_nt: TGTGCCAGCAGCCAAACAGGGCCGGGTCAGCCCCAGCATTTT
cdr3_aa: CASSQTGPGQPQHF

j_call: TRBJ2-7
d_call: TRBD2
clone_size: .
v_call: TRBV6-5
cdr3_nt: TGTGCCAGCAGTATTAGCGGGGGAAACTACGAGCAGTACTTC
cdr3_aa: CASSISGGNYEQYF

j_call: TRBJ1-2
d_call: .
clone_size: .
v_call: TRBV12-3/TRBV12-4
cdr3_nt: TGTGCCAGCAGTTTATCGGGGACCTATGGCTACACCTTC
cdr3_aa: CASSLSGTYGYTF

j_call: TRBJ2-2
d_call: .
clone_size: .
v_call: TRBV10-3
cdr3_nt: TGTGCCATCAGCAGGACATACGGGGAGCTGTTTTTT
cdr3_aa: CAISRTYGELFF

j_call: TRBJ2-2
d_call: .
clone_size: once
v_call: TRBV14
cdr3_nt: TGTGCCAGCAGCCAAGTTGTCTCAACCGGGGAGCTGTTTTTT
cdr3_aa: CASSQVVSTGELFF

j_call: TRBJ2-2
d_call: TRBD1
clone_size: once
v_call: TRBV29-1
cdr3_nt: TGCAGCGCGACAGGGGGCGCGGACACCGGGGAGCTGTTTTTT
cdr3_aa: CSATGGADTGELFF